This TCR beta chain was sequenced during a study of blood T cell repertoires in COVID-19. Study-wide background: The cDNA or gDNA used as material had been derived from T cells, B-cell-depleted T cells, or PBMCs.

The CDR3 is 14 amino acids. Germline V CDR1 and CDR2: LNHDA, SQIVND (reference sequence). The V segment lost 4 bases and the J segment 6 bases; nucleotides outside the gene matches: 8. Authors' data handling: Cell counts per sample came from amplifying reference gene primers. Using immunoSEQ multiplex PCR, the repertoire was profiled, and TCRdb retains in-frame clones only, with some absent. V, J and clone size were drawn from that table, and D and trimming were deduced from the DNA. The sample shows tens of thousands of clones, 87% of them seen only once. The J gene is TRBJ2-7, the V gene TRBV19, with 8 positions matching TRBD1. Sequences were obtained from peripheral blood. This TCR was sampled from a human donor with active COVID-19. The donor label of this sample is uncertain. CDR3 DNA: TGTGCCAGTAGTAGCCAGGGGGCGTCGTTCGAGCAGTACTTC. Amino acids: CASSSQGASFEQYF.